The 23 T cell receptor beta chains listed next were all sequenced from one sample in a study of T cell changes during pregnancy in multiple sclerosis (dated by TCRdb to about 2019). Libraries were made using the immunoSEQ multiplex PCR assay. The source is immuneACCESS, and TCRdb retained only in-frame sequences with V and J called. Part of the clones is not carried over; for the studies checked, unresolved V genes explain less than half of this, and the remainder is unexplained. The sample contains 65,000 to 95,000 clones, around 89% of them found a single time. In total, the top ten clones hold 1.9% of the sample. The sample in question was peripheral blood, obtained before pregnancy. The receptor set was obtained from a female donor with multiple sclerosis, enrolled in a pregnancy study.

The chain links TRBV6-5 to TRBJ2-2, with 7 bases matching TRBD1. The CDR3 extends over 15 amino acids. V was clipped by 5 bases and J by 4 bases; unmatched bases: 7. CDR1 and CDR2 from the germline V gene are MNHEY and SVGAGI. DNA of the CDR3: TGTGCCAGCAGTCGTAACAGGGGCGGCACCGGGGAGCTGTTTTTT. It encodes CASSRNRGGTGELFF.

A word on this clone: A read error may account for a junction end that differs from germline. The CDR3 loop is CASSIEAGGTEAFF. CDR3 DNA sequence: TGTGCCAGCAGCATAGAGGCGGGTGGGACTGAAGCTTTCTTT. The rearrangement joins TRBV11-2 to TRBJ1-1, with unresolved D. CDR3 length: 14 amino acids. The germline V gene has CDR1 SGHAT and CDR2 FQNNGV.

J is TRBJ1-2 and V is TRBV11-2, with D hard to call. V lost 1 base and J lost 3, with 15 bases in between. This CDR3 is built from 16 residues. CDR1 and CDR2 from the germline V gene are SGHAT and FQNNGV. CDR3 sequence reads: CASSLGVWIEDYGYTF. CDR3 coding DNA: TGTGCCAGCAGCTTAGGAGTATGGATTGAGGACTATGGCTACACCTTC.

The chain combines TRBV7-6 with TRBJ1-5; no definite D call. The CDR3 loop spans 13 amino acids. Trimming took off 1 base at V and 5 bases at J, with 6 bases between the two ends. Germline V gives CDR1 SGHVS, CDR2 FNYEAQ. DNA for the CDR3: TGTGCCAGCAGCTTAGACAGAGATCAGCCCCAGCATTTT. Protein sequence: CASSLDRDQPQHF.

The chain couples TRBV10-3 to TRBJ2-5; D gene uncertain. V dropped 0 bases and J dropped 2 bases, with 10 bases sitting between them. The CDR3 sequence is 15 residues long. Germline values: CDR1 ENHRY, CDR2 SYGVKD. The CDR3 region has the DNA TGTGCCATCAGTGAGTCGTGGGCAGCACAAGAGACCCAGTACTTC. As protein: CAISESWAAQETQYF.

The V gene is TRBV6-6, the J gene TRBJ2-3; D is unresolved. Trimming removed 6 bases at V and 5 bases at J, with 3 bases between. CDR1 is MNHNY, CDR2 SVGAGI, per germline (reference sequence). The CDR3 covers 10 residues. The CDR3 loop is CASRLDTQYF. CDR3 bases: TGTGCCAGCAGACTAGATACGCAGTATTTT.

The chain joins TRBV7-3 to TRBJ2-1, with 11 bases aligning to TRBD2. CDR3 length: 18 amino acids. Germline V gene sequence: CDR1 SGHTA, CDR2 FQGTGA. V shed 5 bases and J 6 bases; nucleotides not matched to a gene: 15. The chain's CDR3 is CASSPRASGGPTPNEQFF. The CDR3 coding sequence is TGTGCCAGCAGCCCTAGGGCTAGCGGGGGGCCTACGCCCAATGAGCAGTTCTTC.

This clone has only one observation. The gene calls are TRBV2 and TRBJ1-1; 7 nucleotides agree with TRBD1. There are 10 residues in the CDR3. Germline CDR1 and CDR2: SNHLY and FYNNEI. V gave up 8 bases and J gave up 10 bases; unmatched junction bases: 4. Here the CDR3 DNA reads TGTGCCAGCGAGGGACAGAGAGCTTTCTTT. As protein: CASEGQRAFF.

The chain recombines TRBV11-2 with TRBJ2-4; D unclear. Germline V gene data show CDR1 as SGHAT and CDR2 as FQNNGV. The CDR3 sequence is 14 residues long. Trimming removed 2 bases from V and 2 bases from J, with 7 bases in between. CDR3 sequence (DNA): TGTGCCAGCAGCTTATCAGGTTCCAAAAACATTCAGTACTTC. This encodes CASSLSGSKNIQYF.

J is TRBJ1-1 and V is TRBV21-1. TRBV21-1 is listed as a pseudogene. The CDR3 runs 17 residues. CDR3 amino acids: CASSTPGGITTLTEAFF. CDR3 coding DNA: TGTGCCAGCAGCACACCGGGGGGAATAACCACACTCACTGAAGCTTTCTTT.

This chain uses TRBV9 with TRBJ2-1, with 8 bases that match TRBD2. This CDR3 comprises 16 residues. J gave up 3 bases and V 0 bases, and 5 bases lay outside the gene matches. Germline-derived CDR1 and CDR2 are SGDLS and YYNGEE. The CDR3 sequence is CASSVAGGAGYNEQFF. CDR3 in DNA: TGTGCCAGCAGCGTAGCCGGGGGGGCGGGCTACAATGAGCAGTTCTTC.

J is TRBJ2-2 and V is TRBV6-4, with D perhaps matching TRBD1 (7 bases). The CDR3 is made up of 16 amino acids. Germline V gene sequence: CDR1 MRHNA, CDR2 SNTAGT. Between the trimmed V and J ends, which lost 5 bases and 1 base, there was a span of 14 bases. The CDR3 DNA is TGTGCCAGCAGTCAAGGAGGGGACAGGAACACCGGGGAGCTGTTTTTT. Translation: CASSQGGDRNTGELFF.

The genes are TRBV2 and TRBJ2-5, with 10 nucleotides matching TRBD1. V lost 7 bases and J lost 3; bases outside the gene matches: 2. CDR3 size: 13 residues. Germline assignment: CDR1 SNHLY and CDR2 FYNNEI. In nucleotides, the CDR3 is TGTGCCAGCAAGACAGGGGGCGAAGAGACCCAGTACTTC. This sequence encodes CASKTGGEETQYF.

V gene TRBV6-6 combines with J gene TRBJ2-1; 8 positions agree with TRBD1. V was pared by 5 bases and J by 4 bases, with 4 bases of the junction left unmatched. The CDR3 is 14 residues long. In germline, CDR1 is MNHNY, CDR2 SVGAGI (reference sequence). CDR3 sequence reads: CASSGGQAYNEQFF. The CDR3 DNA sequence: TGTGCCAGCAGTGGGGGACAGGCTTACAATGAGCAGTTCTTC.

The chain couples TRBV11-2 to TRBJ2-7; the D is unclear. Between the trimmed V and J ends, which lost 2 bases and 2 bases, there was a span of 4 bases. The length of the CDR3 is 12 residues. Germline lookup yields CDR1 SGHAT and CDR2 FQNNGV. Here the CDR3 reads CASSLSPYEQYF. The DNA for the CDR3 is TGTGCCAGCAGCTTATCTCCCTACGAGCAGTACTTC.

The CDR3 DNA follows: TGCGCCAGCAGCCAAGATCGGGAATATATGGGTGCGACTGGAAACACCATATATTTT. Its protein product is CASSQDREYMGATGNTIYF. V gene TRBV4-3 combines with J gene TRBJ1-3; no clear D gene. In germline, CDR1 is LGHNA, CDR2 YSLEER. V dropped 0 bases and J dropped 2 bases, with 20 bases sitting between them. The CDR3 covers 19 residues.

The chain employs TRBV6-1 and TRBJ1-1, with D possibly being TRBD1 (5 bases). Germline V CDR1 and CDR2: MNHNS, SASEGT. The CDR3 has 15 amino acids. Between the trimmed V and J ends, which lost 2 bases and 4 bases, there was a span of 14 bases. The CDR3 loop is CASSEPGQGPTEAFF. The CDR3 DNA reads as TGTGCCAGCAGTGAACCCGGCCAGGGCCCCACTGAAGCTTTCTTT.

V is TRBV9 and J is TRBJ2-3; tentative D call: TRBD1 (5 bases). Germline lookup yields CDR1 SGDLS and CDR2 YYNGEE. The V gene lost 0 bases and the J gene lost 4 bases, with 18 bases spanning the gap. This CDR3 region has 17 residues. The CDR3 is CASSVGGQGFFPDTQYF. The CDR3 bases are TGTGCCAGCAGCGTAGGGGGTCAGGGTTTCTTTCCAGATACGCAGTATTTT.

The V call is TRBV4-3, the J call TRBJ2-3; 7 bases agree with TRBD2. Trimming at V came to 1 base and at J to 5 bases, leaving 6 bases not matched to a gene. Germline lookup yields CDR1 LGHNA and CDR2 YSLEER. This CDR3 is 15 amino acids long. The CDR3 here is CASSQGRDYRDTQYF. As DNA, the CDR3 is TGCGCCAGCAGCCAAGGGAGGGACTACAGAGATACGCAGTATTTT.

The rearrangement uses TRBV5-6 and TRBJ2-7, with 9 positions matching TRBD1. The V gene's germline CDR1 is SGHDT and CDR2 YYEEEE. This CDR3 has 14 residues. V trimming: 4 bases; J trimming: 3 bases; junction bases outside the gene matches: 5. CDR3 DNA sequence: TGTGCCAGCAGCCGGACAGGGGTTGACTACGAGCAGTACTTC. Its translation is CASSRTGVDYEQYF.

The CDR3 DNA reads as TGTGCCAGCAGCGACGGGACTAACTACGAGCAGTACTTC. Translating it yields CASSDGTNYEQYF. V usage is TRBV11-2 and J usage is TRBJ2-7, with 7 positions matching TRBD2. Germline V gene data show CDR1 as SGHAT and CDR2 as FQNNGV. The CDR3 runs to 13 residues. V lost 5 bases, J lost 3 bases, and 4 bases stayed unmatched.

The chain combines TRBV5-3 with TRBJ2-3; 12 bases are a match to TRBD1. TRBV5-3 is given ORF status, its function remaining uncertain. The ends lost 0 bases at V and 4 bases at J; junction bases unmatched: 3. This CDR3 contains 16 residues. The CDR3, as DNA: TGTGCCAGAAGCTTGGTGGGACAGGGGGCCCCAGATACGCAGTATTTT. It yields the protein CARSLVGQGAPDTQYF.

The gene calls are TRBV5-1 and TRBJ2-5, with TRBD2 matching over 12 bases. With 3 bases clipped from V and 5 bases from J, the junction kept 2 bases outside the gene matches. The CDR3 has 14 amino acids. CDR1 SGHRS and CDR2 YFSETQ come from the germline V gene. The CDR3 DNA is TGCGCCAGCAGCTCCCTAGCGGGGGGGGAGACCCAGTACTTC. Translated, it gives CASSSLAGGETQYF.